The rows below give T cell receptor beta chains drawn from one sample of a study of cytomegalovirus exposure and HLA in healthy donors. Profiling relied on immunoSEQ multiplex PCR, and the TCRdb table lists in-frame clones only, not all of them. The profile shows 70,000 to 95,000 clones, roughly 72% of them singletons. Material: PBMCs. The receptor set was obtained from a man between 25 and 39 years old in good health and CMV-seropositive. Both conserved end residues are part of each CDR3. The D gene is left open where the match is weak. Size values are once, few and many counts, or a class for expanded clones, and some rows have none.

TRBV7-8	-	TRBJ2-1	few	TGTGCCAGCAGCTTAGGGGGATGGGGCCTCCGGAATGAGCAGTTCTTC	CASSLGGWGLRNEQFF
TRBV18	TRBD1	TRBJ1-4	-	TGTGCCAGCTCACGGGACAGCAGGGAAAAACTGTTTTTT	CASSRDSREKLFF
TRBV14	-	TRBJ1-2	few	TGTGCCAGCAGCCAAGAGGTTTCGGCAGGGCCCTATGGCTACACCTTC	CASSQEVSAGPYGYTF
TRBV2	-	TRBJ2-3	-	TGTGCCGGGGAAGACAGTGATACGCAGTATTTT	CAGEDSDTQYF
TRBV6-1	-	TRBJ1-1	once	TGTGCCAGCTTACTACAGGGTAACACTGAAGCTTTCTTT	CASLLQGNTEAFF
TRBV7-8	-	TRBJ1-1	-	TGTGCCAGCAGCTTAGAGCCCACCGAAGCTTTCTTT	CASSLEPTEAFF
TRBV27	TRBD2	TRBJ2-3	-	TGTGCCAGCACCCTCGGGGGGTTCACAGATACGCAGTATTTT	CASTLGGFTDTQYF
TRBV4-1	TRBD1	TRBJ1-1	few	TGCGCCAGCAGCCAGATCGACAGGGGAACTGAAGCTTTCTTT	CASSQIDRGTEAFF
TRBV6-5	-	TRBJ2-5	-	TGTGCCAGCAGTGGAGGGGCGGGAGAGACCCAGTACTTC	CASSGGAGETQYF
TRBV6-5	-	TRBJ1-2	-	TGTGCCAGCCCCCCGACCGGGACATTTTATGGCTACACCTTC	CASPPTGTFYGYTF
TRBV6-1	-	TRBJ2-5	-	TGTGCCAGCAAGCAGGGCAGCCAAGAGACCCAGTACTTC	CASKQGSQETQYF
TRBV6-5	-	TRBJ2-3	-	TGTGCCAGCAGGGGGCTGACCACAGATACGCAGTATTTT	CASRGLTTDTQYF
TRBV6-6	-	TRBJ1-2	-	TGTGCCAGCAGTTACTCACAGGAAGGGGGTCCCGGTGGCTACACCTTC	CASSYSQEGGPGGYTF
TRBV11-3	-	TRBJ2-2	-	TGTGCCAGCAGTCCCGACACCTCCCCGGGGGAGCTGTTTTTT	CASSPDTSPGELFF
TRBV6-5	-	TRBJ2-1	-	TGTGCCAGCAGTTACTCGAGCGCCGCTCAACATGAGCAGTTCTTC	CASSYSSAAQHEQFF